The rows below give T cell receptor beta chains drawn from one sample of a study of shared clonotypes between healthy human individuals. Repertoires were generated with immunoSEQ multiplex PCR, while TCRdb's copy carries only in-frame clones and drops some. The repertoire includes fewer than 600,000 clones, roughly 77% of them detected once, and about 13% sits in the top ten. Sequencing was done on a sample of PBMCs. Every receptor here comes from a woman in her thirties or forties in good health. Some clones in this sample may be carry-over from other donors' samples. The conserved cysteine and the conserved F or W are not part of the CDR3 here. A row's size may be missing; if present it is once, few, many or a size class.

abundance: .
v_gene: TRBV28
CDR3aa: ASSTRTSGRPYEQY

abundance: .
v_gene: TRBV6-1
CDR3aa: ASSETWTGRNEQF

abundance: .
v_gene: TRBV20-1
CDR3aa: SARVSYEQY

abundance: .
v_gene: TRBV5-1
CDR3aa: ASSPQGGKAVGDQY

abundance: .
v_gene: TRBV5-1
CDR3aa: ASSSRGEGQETQY

abundance: .
v_gene: TRBV6-6
CDR3aa: ASMDRATDTQY

abundance: .
v_gene: TRBV4-1
CDR3aa: ASSQDETKDNSPLH

abundance: .
v_gene: TRBV7-8
CDR3aa: ASSLGSNTGELF

abundance: few
v_gene: TRBV29-1
CDR3aa: SVEGALDTEAF

abundance: .
v_gene: TRBV29-1
CDR3aa: SVEGGGLDTGELF

abundance: .
v_gene: TRBV6-4
CDR3aa: ASSPTGGSYEQY

abundance: once
v_gene: TRBV6-1
CDR3aa: ASSGPGWGNQPQH

abundance: .
v_gene: TRBV6-5
CDR3aa: ASSSRDEKLF

abundance: .
v_gene: TRBV5-1
CDR3aa: ASSLAGGPQFWNEQF

abundance: .
v_gene: TRBV5-4
CDR3aa: ASSLGQGFNQPQH

abundance: .
v_gene: TRBV5-1
CDR3aa: ASSLGVSQVSYGYT

abundance: .
v_gene: TRBV7-6
CDR3aa: ASSIRTSGTYEQY

abundance: few
v_gene: TRBV29-1
CDR3aa: SVEVHTEAF

abundance: .
v_gene: TRBV25-1
CDR3aa: ASSESRIAGALDEQF

abundance: .
v_gene: TRBV19
CDR3aa: ASSIDSSARYEQY

abundance: few
v_gene: TRBV14
CDR3aa: ASSQDWGLAMDEQF

abundance: .
v_gene: TRBV28
CDR3aa: ASRPSASYEQY

abundance: .
v_gene: TRBV4-3
CDR3aa: ASSLAEQVGNEQF

abundance: .
v_gene: TRBV27
CDR3aa: ASSLSGRGGGSNQPQH

abundance: .
v_gene: TRBV9
CDR3aa: ASSGRTGGVAF

abundance: .
v_gene: TRBV25-1
CDR3aa: ASFGQGLIYGYT

abundance: few
v_gene: TRBV4-2
CDR3aa: ASSQEVASLRELF

abundance: .
v_gene: TRBV28
CDR3aa: ASRGPGLATDTQY

abundance: .
v_gene: TRBV11-3
CDR3aa: ASSPGTGRAPEQY

abundance: .
v_gene: TRBV19
CDR3aa: ASSPGRFSGSSETQY

abundance: .
v_gene: TRBV28
CDR3aa: ASSLNVVGTVNYGYT

abundance: .
v_gene: TRBV5-1
CDR3aa: ASSLAGGIY

abundance: .
v_gene: TRBV29-1
CDR3aa: SGDLTGYDGYT

abundance: .
v_gene: TRBV5-6
CDR3aa: ASSPTSGRRETQY

abundance: .
v_gene: TRBV9
CDR3aa: ASSVAPGTSGYEQY

abundance: .
v_gene: TRBV7-8
CDR3aa: ASSPSTLGQPQH

abundance: .
v_gene: TRBV9
CDR3aa: ASSVGVGTSGRGSTDTQY

abundance: .
v_gene: TRBV9
CDR3aa: ASSVGTGGLSGNTIY

abundance: .
v_gene: TRBV5-1
CDR3aa: ASSFGQASTDTQY

abundance: .
v_gene: TRBV5-6
CDR3aa: ASSLGQMVGAF

abundance: .
v_gene: TRBV28
CDR3aa: ASSQGGGNSPLH

abundance: .
v_gene: TRBV15
CDR3aa: ATSRVREVYNEQF

abundance: .
v_gene: TRBV7-6
CDR3aa: ASSAHSQGANTEAF

abundance: .
v_gene: TRBV5-4
CDR3aa: ASSPDRTNEKLF

abundance: .
v_gene: TRBV4-1
CDR3aa: ASSHPAGGTYEQY

abundance: .
v_gene: TRBV5-6
CDR3aa: ASSPRDRERGYT

abundance: .
v_gene: TRBV11-1
CDR3aa: ASSRGTGITNTEAF

abundance: .
v_gene: TRBV6-6
CDR3aa: ASSYGQLNEKLF

abundance: .
v_gene: TRBV28
CDR3aa: ASSSISHSYYEQF